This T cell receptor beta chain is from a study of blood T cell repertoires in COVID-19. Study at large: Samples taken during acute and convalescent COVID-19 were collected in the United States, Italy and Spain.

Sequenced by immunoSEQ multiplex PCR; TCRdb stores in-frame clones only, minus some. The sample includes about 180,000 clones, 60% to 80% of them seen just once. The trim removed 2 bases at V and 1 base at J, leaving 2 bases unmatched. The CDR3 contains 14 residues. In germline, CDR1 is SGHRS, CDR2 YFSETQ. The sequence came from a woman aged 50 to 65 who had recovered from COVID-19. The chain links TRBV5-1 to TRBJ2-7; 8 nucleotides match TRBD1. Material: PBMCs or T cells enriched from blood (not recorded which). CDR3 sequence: CASSLGDRSYEQYF. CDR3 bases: TGCGCCAGCAGCTTAGGGGACAGGTCCTACGAGCAGTACTTC. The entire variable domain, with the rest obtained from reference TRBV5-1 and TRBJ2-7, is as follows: KAGVTQTPRYLIKTRGQQVTLSCSPISGHRSVSWYQQTPGQGLQFLFEYFSETQRNKGNFPGRFSGRQFSNSRSEMNVSTLELGDSALYLCASSLGDRSYEQYFGPGTRLTVT.